Shown below are 17 T cell receptor beta chains from a single sample sequenced in a study of cytomegalovirus exposure and HLA in healthy donors. Primers for the PCR totalled 60 Vbeta and 13 Jbeta. Profiling relied on immunoSEQ multiplex PCR, and the TCRdb table lists in-frame clones only, not all of them. The sample carries over 150,000 clones, approximately 88% recorded once. Sequencing was done on a sample of PBMCs. Receptors were obtained from a woman younger than 45 in good health and CMV-seronegative.

The rearrangement uses TRBV18 and TRBJ1-2; D is uncertain. The germline V gene has CDR1 KGHSH and CDR2 LQKENI. The CDR3 contains 15 residues. Trimming shortened V by 3 bases and J by 0 bases, and 11 bases separated the two germline ends. The CDR3 nucleotides read TGTGCCAGCTCACCCGAAAAGACTGCTAACTATGGCTACACCTTC. It translates to CASSPEKTANYGYTF.

The chain combines TRBV27 with TRBJ1-5; 7 bases map to TRBD1. This CDR3 region has 15 residues. Germline values: CDR1 MNHEY, CDR2 SMNVEV (reference sequence). Trimming cost V 5 bases and J 2 bases; bases outside gene matches: 6. The CDR3 DNA reads TGTGCCAGCAGTCAGGGACAGTATGGCAATCAGCCCCAGCATTTT. Its translation: CASSQGQYGNQPQHF.

This clone was recorded once. The chain employs TRBV7-9 and TRBJ1-4; a weak D match, TRBD1 (5 bases). The CDR3 spans 16 residues. The V and J ends lost 3 bases and 3 bases respectively, with 14 bases between them. Germline V CDR1 and CDR2: SEHNR, FQNEAQ (reference sequence). CDR3 sequence reads: CASSFAGGGPNEKLFF. Written as DNA, the CDR3 is TGTGCCAGCAGCTTTGCCGGGGGAGGTCCTAATGAAAAACTGTTTTTT.

This rearrangement joins TRBV5-4 to TRBJ1-1; 9 nucleotides align to TRBD1. Unmatched junction bases numbered 7, after V lost 3 bases and J lost 4 bases. The length of the CDR3 is 15 residues. The germline V gene has CDR1 SGHNT and CDR2 YYREEE (reference sequence). The CDR3 bases are TGTGCCAGCAGCTGGGGGGACAGGGCTGGCACTGAAGCTTTCTTT. Its translation is CASSWGDRAGTEAFF. The full variable domain, completed using reference TRBV5-4 and TRBJ1-1, is ETGVTQSPTHLIKTRGQQVTLRCSSQSGHNTVSWYQQALGQGPQFIFQYYREEENGRGNFPPRFSGLQFPNYSSELNVNALELDDSALYLCASSWGDRAGTEAFFGQGTRLTVV.

This rearrangement joins TRBV7-6 to TRBJ2-7; D is perhaps TRBD1 (6 bases). The CDR3 has 14 amino acids. V lost 3 bases and J lost 2, with 11 bases in between. Germline values: CDR1 SGHVS, CDR2 FNYEAQ. CDR3 region: CASSLAGVPYEQYF. CDR3 bases: TGTGCCAGCAGCTTGGCAGGGGTTCCCTACGAGCAGTACTTC.

The table lists this clone with a count of one. This chain joins TRBV7-9 and TRBJ2-5, with a tentative D call TRBD1 (6 bases). Near its end, the DNA agrees better with TRBJ2-7, so the J call may be wrong. This CDR3 is 14 amino acids long. Germline V gene sequence: CDR1 SEHNR, CDR2 FQNEAQ (reference sequence). CDR3 bases: TGTGCCAGCACCTTGGCAGGGGAAAACTACGAGCAGTACTTC. Its translation: CASTLAGENYEQYF.

The CDR3 nucleotides are TGTGCCAGCAGCAAAGGACAGGGGAAAGCCTCCTATGGCTACACCTTC. Amino acids: CASSKGQGKASYGYTF. V is TRBV11-2 and J is TRBJ1-2, with 9 nucleotides matching TRBD1. Germline CDR1 is SGHAT and CDR2 is FQNNGV. After removal of 5 bases from V and 4 bases from J, the junction contained 11 bases not matched to a gene. The CDR3 covers 16 residues. Based on the CDR3 plus reference TRBV11-2 and TRBJ1-2, the full variable domain is EAGVAQSPRYKIIEKRQSVAFWCNPISGHATLYWYQQILGQGPKLLIQFQNNGVVDDSQLPKDRFSAERLKGVDSTLKIQPAKLEDSAVYLCASSKGQGKASYGYTFGSGTRLTVV.

This rearrangement joins TRBV4-1 to TRBJ1-5, with 9 bases identical to TRBD1. CDR3 length equals 19 residues. Looked up from germline, CDR1 is MGHRA and CDR2 is YSYEKL. J gave up 5 bases and V 4 bases, and 18 bases lay outside the gene matches. The DNA of the CDR3 is TGCGCCAGCAGCCCCCTGAGAGGGACAGGGATACAAGGCGATCAGCCCCAGCATTTT. Amino acid sequence: CASSPLRGTGIQGDQPQHF.

The chain joins TRBV11-2 to TRBJ2-7; 8 bases match TRBD2. Unmatched junction bases numbered 2, after V lost 5 bases and J lost 2 bases. Germline CDR1 SGHAT, CDR2 FQNNGV. CDR3 size: 13 residues. The CDR3 sequence is CASSVSGTYEQYF. Written as DNA, the CDR3 is TGTGCCAGCAGCGTTAGCGGGACCTACGAGCAGTACTTC.

This clone was recorded only once. The chain combines TRBV27 with TRBJ2-3; a possible D gene is TRBD1 (6 bases). The CDR3 consists of 15 residues. With 10 bases removed from V and 2 bases from J, the gap between germline ends came to 19 bases. Germline-derived CDR1 and CDR2 are MNHEY and SMNVEV (reference sequence). CDR3 DNA: TGTGCCACCAACCCCCGGCAGGGGTACACAGATACGCAGTATTTT. Translation: CATNPRQGYTDTQYF.

The gene calls are TRBV28 and TRBJ2-3, with 8 bases aligning to TRBD2. V was clipped by 7 bases and J by 3 bases; unmatched bases: 18. This CDR3 region has 18 residues. Germline loops: CDR1 MDHEN, CDR2 SYDVKM. CDR3 region: CASMEVGREGLMTDTQYF. CDR3 bases: TGTGCCAGCATGGAGGTGGGACGGGAGGGCCTAATGACAGATACGCAGTATTTT.

Concerning this clone: Other DNA sequences within the sample encode an identical CDR3. The chain is built from TRBV5-1 and TRBJ1-2; 7 nucleotides agree with TRBD1. The CDR3 length is 14 residues. V was pared by 0 bases and J by 4 bases, with 3 bases of the junction left unmatched. The germline CDR1 and CDR2 sequences are SGHRS and YFSETQ. CDR3 sequence: CASSLGQGGYGYTF. CDR3 nucleotide sequence: TGCGCCAGCAGCTTGGGGCAGGGGGGCTATGGCTACACCTTC.

The chain's CDR3 is CASSYNAGGPRNEQFF. The CDR3 bases are TGTGCCAGCAGTTACAATGCGGGAGGGCCTCGCAATGAGCAGTTCTTC. This chain joins TRBV6-5 and TRBJ2-1; 9 nucleotides line up with TRBD2. Germline V gives CDR1 MNHEY, CDR2 SVGAGI. J lost 6 bases, V lost 2 bases, and 8 bases had no gene match. The CDR3 is made up of 16 amino acids.

This clone has more than one count but fewer than ten. The V gene is TRBV6-5, the J gene TRBJ2-1; 9 bases agree with TRBD1. With 5 bases clipped from V and 6 bases from J, the junction kept 8 bases outside the gene matches. The germline CDR1 and CDR2 sequences are MNHEY and SVGAGI. The length of the CDR3 is 15 residues. The CDR3 nucleotides are TGTGCCAGCAGTCCTACAGGGGGCGCGACCAATGAGCAGTTCTTC. It codes for CASSPTGGATNEQFF.

CDR3 bases: TGCAGCGTTGACCAGGGGTTGGGAGAAAAACTGTTTTTT. This codes for CSVDQGLGEKLFF. This chain connects TRBV29-1 to TRBJ1-4, with a possible D match to TRBD1 (6 bases). Trimming shortened V by 3 bases and J by 8 bases, and 13 bases separated the two germline ends. Germline CDR1 reads SQVTM; CDR2 reads ANQGSEA. This CDR3 is 13 amino acids long.

The rearrangement links TRBV6-5 to TRBJ2-3, with D perhaps matching TRBD2 (5 bases). Germline loops: CDR1 MNHEY, CDR2 SVGAGI. CDR3 length: 13 amino acids. Trimming cost V 5 bases and J 0 bases, with 6 bases left between them. CDR3: CASSPGSTDTQYF. The CDR3 DNA is TGTGCCAGCAGTCCGGGGAGCACAGATACGCAGTATTTT.

This clone was seen more than once but under ten times. This chain joins TRBV29-1 and TRBJ1-1; D is ambiguous. The V and J ends lost 1 base and 10 bases respectively, with 10 bases between them. CDR3 size: 11 residues. Germline V gene sequence: CDR1 SQVTM, CDR2 ANQGSEA. The CDR3 sequence: CSVEAGWVAFF. Written as DNA, the CDR3 is TGCAGCGTTGAAGCAGGTTGGGTAGCTTTCTTT.